This entry lists 21 T cell receptor beta chains sequenced from one sample in a study of cytomegalovirus exposure and HLA in healthy donors. A multiplex PCR was run with 60 Vbeta primers and 13 Jbeta primers. Produced via immunoSEQ multiplex PCR; TCRdb's table is partial and in-frame only. The repertoire has about 130,000 clones, less than 10% of them found once; the top ten carry 1.8%. The specimen sequenced was PBMCs. These receptors were taken from a man aged 50-60 years in good health and CMV-seronegative.

In the case of this clone: At one end the junction does not follow the germline gene, possibly because of a read error. The chain has TRBV5-1 and TRBJ2-1; 13 nucleotides agree with TRBD2. The CDR3 totals 17 residues. Germline values: CDR1 SGHRS, CDR2 YFSETQ. CDR3 sequence reads: CARSLDTGTSGINEQFF. The CDR3 region has the DNA TGCGCCAGAAGCTTGGACACCGGGACTAGCGGGATCAATGAGCAGTTCTTC.

This chain links TRBV5-1 with TRBJ2-3; possibly TRBD2 for D (5 bases). There are 16 residues in the CDR3. V was cut by 0 bases and J by 0 bases, with 11 bases left in between. CDR1 and CDR2 (germline): SGHRS, YFSETQ. CDR3 coding DNA: TGCGCCAGCAGCTTGGGCCCCGGGGTTAGCACAGATACGCAGTATTTT. Translated, it gives CASSLGPGVSTDTQYF.

J is TRBJ2-3 and V is TRBV5-1; TRBD2 matches at 16 bases. Germline V lookup: CDR1 SGHRS, CDR2 YFSETQ. There are 18 residues in the CDR3. V gave up 3 bases and J gave up 4 bases; unmatched junction bases: 8. CDR3 region: CASSWGLAGGVVSDTQYF. The CDR3 region has the DNA TGCGCCAGCAGCTGGGGACTAGCGGGAGGGGTGGTGTCAGATACGCAGTATTTT.

This clone was seen only a few times. The chain joins TRBV5-1 to TRBJ1-1; 9 bases align to TRBD1. Germline loops: CDR1 SGHRS, CDR2 YFSETQ. With V trimmed by 3 bases and J by 1 base, 10 bases remained unmatched. This CDR3 spans 17 amino acids. The CDR3 nucleotides are TGCGCCAGCAGCTCCGTCCCGGGACAGGGAGGGAACACTGAAGCTTTCTTT. Its translation: CASSSVPGQGGNTEAFF.

In this sample, this clone turned up a few times. This rearrangement joins TRBV27 to TRBJ2-7; 11 bases line up with TRBD2. J was trimmed by 5 bases and V by 4 bases; bases with no gene match: 7. This CDR3 has 15 residues. CDR1 is MNHEY and CDR2 is SMNVEV in the germline V gene (reference sequence). The CDR3 region is CASSWVAGGPDEQYF. CDR3 coding DNA: TGTGCCAGCAGTTGGGTAGCGGGAGGGCCGGACGAGCAGTACTTC.

The chain joins TRBV19 to TRBJ1-5; D gene ambiguous. The V and J ends lost 5 bases and 4 bases respectively, with 12 bases between them. The CDR3 has 14 amino acids. Germline lookup yields CDR1 LNHDA and CDR2 SQIVND (reference sequence). The CDR3 sequence is CASSPVGGNQPQHF. The CDR3 DNA reads as TGTGCCAGTAGTCCAGTCGGCGGTAATCAGCCCCAGCATTTT. The full variable domain, completed using reference TRBV19 and TRBJ1-5, is DGGITQSPKYLFRKEGQNVTLSCEQNLNHDAMYWYRQDPGQGLRLIYYSQIVNDFQKGDIAEGYSVSREKKESFPLTVTSAQKNPTAFYLCASSPVGGNQPQHFGDGTRLSIL.

This clone turned up a few times. The rearrangement joins TRBV5-4 to TRBJ2-5, with D perhaps TRBD2 (5 bases). CDR3 length: 14 amino acids. From germline, CDR1 is SGHNT and CDR2 YYREEE (reference sequence). The V end lost 5 bases, the J end lost 5 bases, and 16 bases lay between the germline ends. CDR3 in amino acids: CASRSLEGGETQYF. CDR3 nucleotide sequence: TGTGCCAGCAGATCACTCGAGGGCGGGGAGACCCAGTACTTC.

This clone was seen a handful of times. The chain joins TRBV6-1 to TRBJ2-7; TRBD2 agrees at 8 bases. The CDR3 has 13 residues. Germline-derived CDR1 and CDR2 are MNHNS and SASEGT. The V segment lost 7 bases and the J segment 3 bases; nucleotides outside the gene matches: 5. The DNA for the CDR3 is TGTGCCAGCATTCAGCGGGGGAACTACGAGCAGTACTTC. It is translated as CASIQRGNYEQYF.

This clone was found a few times. V is TRBV5-1 and J is TRBJ2-3; 9 nucleotides line up with TRBD2. CDR1 SGHRS and CDR2 YFSETQ come from the germline V gene. Trimming took 0 bases from V and 4 from J; bases not matched to a gene: 6. The CDR3 spans 16 residues. The CDR3 sequence is CASSLDGAGGPDTQYF. CDR3 DNA sequence: TGCGCCAGCAGCTTGGACGGAGCGGGGGGCCCAGATACGCAGTATTTT.

This clone was observed a few times. The chain uses TRBV2 and TRBJ2-1; D uncertain. Per the germline V gene, CDR1 is SNHLY and CDR2 is FYNNEI. The CDR3 runs 11 residues. V lost 4 bases to trimming and J lost 8 bases, with 6 bases between them. The CDR3 coding sequence is TGTGCCAGCAGTGGGTTAGATGAGCAGTTCTTC. Its translation is CASSGLDEQFF.

The V and J genes are TRBV6-1 and TRBJ1-2; no definite D call. Germline lookup yields CDR1 MNHNS and CDR2 SASEGT. The CDR3 length is 11 residues. V shed 5 bases and J shed 6 bases, with 7 bases lying between them. The CDR3 loop reads CASSSTHGYTF. CDR3 nucleotide sequence: TGTGCCAGCAGTAGCACCCATGGCTACACCTTC.

This clone was counted between two and nine times. CDR3 sequence: CASSLTSGTDTQYF. The CDR3 DNA reads as TGTGCCAGCAGTCTGACTAGCGGCACAGATACGCAGTATTTT. The chain combines TRBV2 with TRBJ2-3; 8 bases are shared with TRBD2. The junction had 2 bases not matched to a gene; V was cut back by 5 bases and J by 1 base. CDR1 is SNHLY and CDR2 is FYNNEI in the germline V gene. CDR3 length: 14 amino acids.

The genes are TRBV5-1 and TRBJ2-5; 7 bases are a match to TRBD1. Germline V gene data show CDR1 as SGHRS and CDR2 as YFSETQ. V lost 4 bases and J lost 5; bases outside the gene matches: 8. The CDR3 has 14 amino acids. CDR3 sequence: CASSPEWGQETQYF. CDR3 nucleotide sequence: TGCGCCAGCAGCCCTGAGTGGGGACAGGAGACCCAGTACTTC.

The genes are TRBV6-1 and TRBJ1-3; 7 bases agree with TRBD1. CDR3 length: 16 residues. Germline assignment: CDR1 MNHNS and CDR2 SASEGT. V shed 0 bases and J 3 bases; nucleotides not matched to a gene: 5. CDR3 sequence: CASSEATGESGNTIYF. The CDR3 nucleotides are TGTGCCAGCAGTGAAGCTACAGGGGAGAGTGGAAACACCATATATTTT.

The chain recombines TRBV7-2 with TRBJ2-1; 8 bases are a match to TRBD2. The germline V gene encodes CDR1 SGHTA and CDR2 FQGNSA. This CDR3 contains 16 residues. J lost 4 bases, V lost 1 base, and 6 bases had no gene match. The CDR3: CASSLDASGSYNEQFF. CDR3 nucleotide sequence: TGTGCCAGCAGCTTAGATGCTAGCGGGTCTTACAATGAGCAGTTCTTC.

This clone has a handful of counts. The gene calls are TRBV7-2 and TRBJ1-2; perhaps TRBD1 as D (6 bases). The CDR3 loop spans 16 amino acids. Trimming stripped 1 base from V and 4 bases from J, with 16 bases between. The germline CDR1 and CDR2 sequences are SGHTA and FQGNSA. The CDR3 sequence is CASSLGSQGRGYGYTF. CDR3 nucleotide sequence: TGTGCCAGCAGCTTAGGCTCGCAGGGGAGGGGCTATGGCTACACCTTC.

This clone was detected a few times. J is TRBJ2-1 and V is TRBV5-6; D not resolved. V lost 2 bases and J lost 13, with 19 bases in between. The germline gives CDR1 SGHDT, CDR2 YYEEEE. There are 14 residues in the CDR3. The CDR3 region has the DNA TGTGCCAGCAGCTTCCGAGACCCCGGCGAACTACAGTTCTTC. Translating it yields CASSFRDPGELQFF.

The sample holds a few counts of this clone. This rearrangement joins TRBV11-2 to TRBJ1-4; 7 bases align to TRBD1. The trim removed 4 bases at V and 5 bases at J, leaving 7 bases unmatched. CDR1 is SGHAT and CDR2 is FQNNGV in the germline V gene. This CDR3 is 15 amino acids long. The CDR3 reads CASSSSQGWNEKLFF. In DNA form, the CDR3 reads TGTGCCAGCAGCTCCTCACAGGGGTGGAATGAAAAACTGTTTTTT.

The sample holds a few counts of this clone. The chain joins TRBV9 to TRBJ2-3; D gene uncertain. V lost 0 bases to trimming and J lost 0 bases, with 8 bases between them. This CDR3 has 15 amino acids. CDR1 is SGDLS, CDR2 YYNGEE, per germline. CDR3 in DNA: TGTGCCAGCAGCGTAGCGCCAACTAGCACAGATACGCAGTATTTT. It codes for CASSVAPTSTDTQYF.

V and J are TRBV13 and TRBJ1-2; no clear D gene. V lost 8 bases, J lost 2 bases, and 12 bases lay in between. CDR3 length: 13 amino acids. Germline V lookup: CDR1 PRHDT, CDR2 FYEKMQ (reference sequence). The CDR3 region is CASARGINYGYTF. In DNA, the CDR3 is TGTGCCAGCGCGCGAGGAATCAACTATGGCTACACCTTC.

The CDR3 protein is CASSLEADTDTQYF. CDR3 nucleotides: TGCGCCAGCAGCTTGGAAGCGGACACAGATACGCAGTATTTT. This chain uses TRBV5-1 with TRBJ2-3, with a possible D match to TRBD2 (5 bases). Per the germline V gene, CDR1 is SGHRS and CDR2 is YFSETQ. V gave up 0 bases and J gave up 2 bases, with 7 bases separating them. This CDR3 is built from 14 residues.